This TCR beta chain was observed in a study of blood T cell repertoires in COVID-19. Whole-study context: Samples came from the United States, Italy and Spain, spanning acute and convalescent COVID-19. The analysed material was cDNA or gDNA that came from T cells, B-cell-depleted T cells, or PBMCs.

The CDR3 contains 15 residues. The germline gives CDR1 SGHKS, CDR2 YYEKEE (reference sequence). With V trimmed by 4 bases and J by 6 bases, 8 bases remained unmatched. Per the original data handling: Counts of nucleated cells, estimated from reference gene primer amplification, were obtained. TCRdb's copy holds only in-frame clones and misses some; the assay was immunoSEQ multiplex PCR. That table furnishes V, J and clone size, whereas the DNA furnished D and trimming. The data show under 350,000 clones, about 89% seen once. J is TRBJ1-3 and V is TRBV5-5; the match to TRBD1 covers 9 bases. The sequencing input was peripheral blood. The source is a man aged 40-50 years with acute or convalescent COVID-19. The CDR3 coding sequence is TGTGCCAGCAGCAGGGATGGGACAGGGAAAAACACCATATATTTT. Translated: CASSRDGTGKNTIYF.